The 5 T cell receptor beta chains given below trace back to one sample, sequenced in a study of beta chain features in type 1 diabetes. Reverse transcribing all isolated RNA meant expressed TCRB transcripts were sequenced. Profiled with immunoSEQ multiplex PCR; TCRdb holds only in-frame clones, not every one. The sample lists about 38,000 clones; almost 65% were seen once. Sequencing was done on a sample of Tregs from blood. These receptors were collected from a woman under 40 in good health.

Points on this clone: The germline gene is not matched at one end of the junction; a read error may be the cause. V and J are TRBV7-7 and TRBJ2-5; D gene unclear. The CDR3 consists of 11 residues. The germline gives CDR1 SSHAT, CDR2 FNYEAQ (reference sequence). As DNA, the CDR3 is TGTGCTAGCAGCTCGGGAGAGACCCAGTACTTC. It translates to CASSSGETQYF.

The V and J genes are TRBV29-1 and TRBJ2-7; 7 bases map to TRBD2. Germline CDR1 and CDR2: SQVTM and ANQGSEA. The CDR3 length is 15 residues. V shed 4 bases and J 0 bases; nucleotides not matched to a gene: 9. The CDR3 here is CSVGGGILSSYEQYF. As DNA, the CDR3 is TGCAGCGTTGGGGGGGGGATACTAAGCTCCTACGAGCAGTACTTC.

The chain carries TRBV27 and TRBJ1-4; no clear D. The CDR3 has 15 amino acids. Germline CDR1 and CDR2: MNHEY and SMNVEV (reference sequence). Trimming pared 2 bases from V and 4 bases from J, leaving 11 bases between. CDR3 sequence: CASSLRAGINEKLFF. CDR3 bases: TGTGCCAGCAGTTTACGAGCGGGAATTAATGAAAAACTGTTTTTT. Based on the CDR3 plus reference TRBV27 and TRBJ1-4, the full variable domain is EAQVTQNPRYLITVTGKKLTVTCSQNMNHEYMSWYRQDPGLGLRQIYYSMNVEVTDKGDVPEGYKVSRKEKRNFPLILESPSPNQTSLYFCASSLRAGINEKLFFGSGTQLSVL.

The V and J genes are TRBV7-9 and TRBJ2-5; D may be TRBD1 (6 bases). Trimming shortened V by 3 bases and J by 5 bases, and 19 bases separated the two germline ends. This CDR3 spans 16 amino acids. Germline assignment: CDR1 SEHNR and CDR2 FQNEAQ (reference sequence). CDR3 DNA: TGTGCCAGCAGCTTGGGCACAGGGATAGAGGGGGAGACCCAGTACTTC. This sequence encodes CASSLGTGIEGETQYF.

The chain carries TRBV4-2 and TRBJ2-3, with 11 bases matching TRBD2. This CDR3 has 19 residues. J lost 4 bases, V lost 2 bases, and 14 bases had no gene match. Looked up from germline, CDR1 is LGHNA and CDR2 is YNFKEQ. The CDR3 loop is CASSQRRLAGGAAADTQYF. CDR3 sequence (DNA): TGTGCCAGCAGCCAAAGAAGGCTAGCGGGAGGAGCGGCCGCAGATACGCAGTATTTT.